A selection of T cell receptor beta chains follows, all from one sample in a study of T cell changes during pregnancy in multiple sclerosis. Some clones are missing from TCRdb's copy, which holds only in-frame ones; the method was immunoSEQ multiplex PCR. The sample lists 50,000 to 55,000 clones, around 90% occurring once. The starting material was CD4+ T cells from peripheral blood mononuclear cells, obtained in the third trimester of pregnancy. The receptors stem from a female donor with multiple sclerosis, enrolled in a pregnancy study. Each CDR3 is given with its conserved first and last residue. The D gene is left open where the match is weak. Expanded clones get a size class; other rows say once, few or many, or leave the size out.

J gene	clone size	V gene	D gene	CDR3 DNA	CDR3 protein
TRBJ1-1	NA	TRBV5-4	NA	TGTGCCAGCAGCTTCCCTCCGGGACACAAGAACACTGAAGCTTTCTTT	CASSFPPGHKNTEAFF
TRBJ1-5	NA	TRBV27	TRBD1	TGTGCCAGCAGTCGGACAGGGACCTACAATCAGCCCCAGCATTTT	CASSRTGTYNQPQHF
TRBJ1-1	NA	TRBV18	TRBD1	TGTGCCAGCTCACCACCGATAGGGACAGGGTCTGAAGCTTTCTTT	CASSPPIGTGSEAFF
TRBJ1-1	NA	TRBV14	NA	TGTGCCAGCAGCCAAGGTTGGGGCACTGGCCCCTTGACTGAAGCTTTCTTT	CASSQGWGTGPLTEAFF
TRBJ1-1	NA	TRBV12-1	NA	TGTGCCAGCAGCCCAGACAGGGGAGAGACTGAAGCTTTCTTT	CASSPDRGETEAFF
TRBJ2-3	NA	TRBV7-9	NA	TGTGCCAGCAGCCAAGGGGGGGGGCTGGCAGATACGCAGTATTTT	CASSQGGGLADTQYF
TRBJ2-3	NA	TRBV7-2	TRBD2	TGTGCCAGCAGCTCGTCACTAGCGCGACTTGTTGATACGCAGTATTTT	CASSSSLARLVDTQYF
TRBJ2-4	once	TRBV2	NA	TGTGCCAGCAGTGTCCACGGGGGTATAAACATTCAGTACTTC	CASSVHGGINIQYF
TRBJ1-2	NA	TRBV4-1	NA	TGCGCCAGCAGCCAAGTAGGGCAGAAAAAAGGGGATGGCTACACCTTC	CASSQVGQKKGDGYTF
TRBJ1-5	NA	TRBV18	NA	TGTGCCAGCTCACCTCAGGGTGGTAGCAATCAGCCCCAGCATTTT	CASSPQGGSNQPQHF
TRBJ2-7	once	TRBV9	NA	TGTGCCAGCAGCGCCGGCGACTACAGGGCCTACGAGCAGTACTTC	CASSAGDYRAYEQYF
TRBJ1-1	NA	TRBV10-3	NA	TGTGCCATCAGTGAGTGGCAAGAGAACACTGAAGCTTTCTTT	CAISEWQENTEAFF
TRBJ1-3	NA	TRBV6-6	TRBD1	TGTGCCAGCAGGGCTACAGGGGGCTATGGAAACACCATATATTTT	CASRATGGYGNTIYF
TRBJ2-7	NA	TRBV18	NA	TGTGCCAGCTCACCAACGGCAGGGAGGCCCTACGAGCAGTACTTC	CASSPTAGRPYEQYF
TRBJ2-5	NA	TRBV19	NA	TGTGCCAGTACCCCGACAGGACAGATTCAAGAGACCCAGTACTTC	CASTPTGQIQETQYF
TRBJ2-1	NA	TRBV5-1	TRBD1	TGCGCCAGCAGCTTGGGGGGACAGGAGTACAATGAGCAGTTCTTC	CASSLGGQEYNEQFF
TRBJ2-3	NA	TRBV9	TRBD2	TGTGCCAGCAGCGTTGGACTAGCGGGGGGCACAGATACGCAGTATTTT	CASSVGLAGGTDTQYF
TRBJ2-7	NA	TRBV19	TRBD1	TGTGCCAGTAGTATAGATCGGCGACAGGGGAACGAGCAGTACTTC	CASSIDRRQGNEQYF
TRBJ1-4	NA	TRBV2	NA	TGTGCCAGCAGTTGGTCAGAGGGTAATGAAAAACTGTTTTTT	CASSWSEGNEKLFF
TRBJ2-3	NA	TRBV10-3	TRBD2	TGTGCCATCAGTGGGTCTAGCGGGGGAACCGAGGTTAGCACAGATACGCAGTATTTT	CAISGSSGGTEVSTDTQYF
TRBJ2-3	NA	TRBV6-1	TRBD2	TGTGCCAGCAGGAGGACTAGCGCAAGCACAGATACGCAGTATTTT	CASRRTSASTDTQYF
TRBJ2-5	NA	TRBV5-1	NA	TGCGCCAGCAGCTTGGTACAAGAGACCCAGTACTTC	CASSLVQETQYF
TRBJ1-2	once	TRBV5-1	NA	TGCGCCAGCAGCTTGGCCCGGGACTCATTACAGTTC	CASSLARDSLQF
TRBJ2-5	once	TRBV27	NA	TGTGCCAGCAGTTCCTTAATCCTCCCCTGGACCCAGTACTTC	CASSSLILPWTQYF
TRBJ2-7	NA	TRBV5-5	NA	TGTGCCAGCAGCTTGGCCACGGGCTCCTACGAGCAGTACTTC	CASSLATGSYEQYF
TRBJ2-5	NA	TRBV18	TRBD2	TGTGCCAGCTCACCACCCGCTAGCGGGCAGCAAGAGACCCAGTACTTC	CASSPPASGQQETQYF
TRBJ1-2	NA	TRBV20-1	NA	TGCAGTGCTCTTGACATATATGGCTACACCTTC	CSALDIYGYTF
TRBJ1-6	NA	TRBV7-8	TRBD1	TGTGCCAGCAGCTTAGACAGGGGGCCCCTCCACTTT	CASSLDRGPLHF
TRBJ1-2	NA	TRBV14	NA	TGTGCCAGCAGCCGTACGGGGATCTATGGCTACACCTTC	CASSRTGIYGYTF
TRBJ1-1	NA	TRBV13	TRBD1	TGTGCCAGCAGCTTAGCAGCAGGGGGTTCGCAGTATGCTTTCTTT	CASSLAAGGSQYAFF
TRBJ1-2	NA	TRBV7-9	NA	TGTGCCAGCAGCCCCTCTGGGGCAGGGAATAACTATGGCTACACCTTC	CASSPSGAGNNYGYTF
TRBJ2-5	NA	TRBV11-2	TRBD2	TGTGCCAGCACCTTAAGGCTATCAGGCGGGGGGGAGACCCAGTACTTC	CASTLRLSGGGETQYF
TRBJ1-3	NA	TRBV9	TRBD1	TGTGCCAGCCAGGGGGCTGGAAACACCATATATTTT	CASQGAGNTIYF
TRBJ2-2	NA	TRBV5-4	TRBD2	TGTGCCAGCAGCGCCCCAACTAGCGCGAACACCGGGGAGCTGTTTTTT	CASSAPTSANTGELFF
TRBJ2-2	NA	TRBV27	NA	TGTGCCAGCAGTTCCCAGGGCGCCGGGGAGCTGTTTTTT	CASSSQGAGELFF
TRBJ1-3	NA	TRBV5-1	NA	TGCGCCAGCAGCTTGTCAGGGGCGCAGGGAAACACCATATATTTT	CASSLSGAQGNTIYF
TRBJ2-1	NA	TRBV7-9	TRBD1	TGTGCCAGCAGCTTAGTGGACAGGGTCCTTAATGAGCAGTTCTTC	CASSLVDRVLNEQFF
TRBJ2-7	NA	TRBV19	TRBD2	TGTGCCAGTAGTATACAAAGACTAGCGGGGGCTATGCCCTACGAGCAGTACTTC	CASSIQRLAGAMPYEQYF
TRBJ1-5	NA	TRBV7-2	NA	TGTGCCAGCAGCTTACAGGGAACGGGCAATCAGCCCCAGCATTTT	CASSLQGTGNQPQHF
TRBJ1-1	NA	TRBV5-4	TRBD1	TGTGCCAGCAGCTTAGCCGGCAGGGGGCTGGGGGCTTTCTTT	CASSLAGRGLGAFF